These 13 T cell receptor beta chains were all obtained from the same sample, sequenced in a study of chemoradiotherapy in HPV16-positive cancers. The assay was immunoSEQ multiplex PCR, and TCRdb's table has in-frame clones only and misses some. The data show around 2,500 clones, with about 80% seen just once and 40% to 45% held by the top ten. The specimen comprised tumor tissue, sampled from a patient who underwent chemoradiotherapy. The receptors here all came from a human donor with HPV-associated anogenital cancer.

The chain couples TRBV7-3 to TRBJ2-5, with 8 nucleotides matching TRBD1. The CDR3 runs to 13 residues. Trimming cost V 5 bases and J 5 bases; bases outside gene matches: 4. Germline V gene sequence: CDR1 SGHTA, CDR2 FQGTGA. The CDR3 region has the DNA TGTGCCAGCAGCGCAGGGGGCAGGGAGACCCAGTACTTC. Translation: CASSAGGRETQYF.

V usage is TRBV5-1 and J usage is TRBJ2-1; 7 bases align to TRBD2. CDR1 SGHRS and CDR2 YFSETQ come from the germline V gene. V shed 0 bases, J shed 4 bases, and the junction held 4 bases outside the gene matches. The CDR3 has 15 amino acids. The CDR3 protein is CASSLVGRPYNEQFF. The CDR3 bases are TGCGCCAGCAGCTTGGTCGGGAGGCCATACAATGAGCAGTTCTTC.

The CDR3 DNA is TGTGCCAGCAGTTTACTGGTGTCAGGCCTTACCTACAATGAGCAGTTCTTC. Translation gives CASSLLVSGLTYNEQFF. The chain recombines TRBV27 with TRBJ2-1; D is unclear. V was cut by 2 bases and J by 2 bases, with 16 bases left in between. The CDR3 covers 17 residues. CDR1 is MNHEY and CDR2 is SMNVEV in the germline V gene (reference sequence).

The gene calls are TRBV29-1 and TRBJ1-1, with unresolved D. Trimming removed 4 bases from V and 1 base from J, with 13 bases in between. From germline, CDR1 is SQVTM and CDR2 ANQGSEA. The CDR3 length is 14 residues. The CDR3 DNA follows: TGCAGCGTTGGGATCCGGTACAAGAACACTGAAGCTTTCTTT. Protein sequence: CSVGIRYKNTEAFF.

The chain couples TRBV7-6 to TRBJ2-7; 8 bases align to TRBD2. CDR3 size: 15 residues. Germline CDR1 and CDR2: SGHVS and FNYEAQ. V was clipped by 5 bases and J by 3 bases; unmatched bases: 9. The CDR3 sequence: CASSQTPGLGYEQYF. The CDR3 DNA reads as TGTGCCAGCAGCCAAACTCCGGGACTAGGCTACGAGCAGTACTTC.

In DNA form, the CDR3 reads TGTGCCAGCAGCACTCCCGATTTTGGGGGCGGCTACACCTTC. Translation: CASSTPDFGGGYTF. The rearrangement links TRBV9 to TRBJ1-2, with a weak D call TRBD1 (6 bases). The germline gives CDR1 SGDLS, CDR2 YYNGEE. CDR3 length: 14 residues. V lost 4 bases and J 8 bases, leaving 18 bases between the germline ends. The complete variable domain, with remaining parts taken from reference TRBV9 and TRBJ1-2, reads DSGVTQTPKHLITATGQRVTLRCSPRSGDLSVYWYQQSLDQGLQFLIQYYNGEERAKGNILERFSAQQFPDLHSELNLSSLELGDSALYFCASSTPDFGGGYTFGSGTRLTVV.

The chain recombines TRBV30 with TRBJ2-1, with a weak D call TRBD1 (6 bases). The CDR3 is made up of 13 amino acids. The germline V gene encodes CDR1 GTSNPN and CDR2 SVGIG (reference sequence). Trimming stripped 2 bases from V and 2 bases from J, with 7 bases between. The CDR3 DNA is TGTGCCTGGAGTTGGGGGCCCTACAATGAGCAGTTCTTC. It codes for CAWSWGPYNEQFF.

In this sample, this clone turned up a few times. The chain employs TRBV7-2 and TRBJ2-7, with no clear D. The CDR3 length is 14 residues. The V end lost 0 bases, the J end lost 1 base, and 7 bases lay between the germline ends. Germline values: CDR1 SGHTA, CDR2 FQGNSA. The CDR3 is CASSLAFRSYEQYF. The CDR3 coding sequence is TGTGCCAGCAGCTTAGCGTTCCGATCCTACGAGCAGTACTTC.

The CDR3 DNA reads as TGTGCCAGCAGCTTAGGTAGGGCTGGGGGTCGGCAGTTCTTC. This sequence encodes CASSLGRAGGRQFF. V usage is TRBV7-2 and J usage is TRBJ2-1; perhaps D is TRBD1 or TRBD2 (5 bases each). Trimming pared 1 base from V and 12 bases from J, leaving 16 bases between. Germline lookup yields CDR1 SGHTA and CDR2 FQGNSA. This CDR3 is 14 amino acids long.

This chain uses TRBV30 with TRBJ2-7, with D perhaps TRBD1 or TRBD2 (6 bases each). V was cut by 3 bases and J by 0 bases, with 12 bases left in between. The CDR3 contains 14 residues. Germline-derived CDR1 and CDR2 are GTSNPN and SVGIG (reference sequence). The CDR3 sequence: CAWSEGGSSYEQYF. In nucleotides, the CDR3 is TGTGCCTGGAGCGAAGGGGGGAGCTCCTACGAGCAGTACTTC.

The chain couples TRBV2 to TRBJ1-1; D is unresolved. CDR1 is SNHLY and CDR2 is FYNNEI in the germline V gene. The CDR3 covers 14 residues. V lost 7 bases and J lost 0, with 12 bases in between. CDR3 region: CASMLEGLNTEAFF. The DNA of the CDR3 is TGTGCCAGCATGCTTGAAGGTTTGAACACTGAAGCTTTCTTT.

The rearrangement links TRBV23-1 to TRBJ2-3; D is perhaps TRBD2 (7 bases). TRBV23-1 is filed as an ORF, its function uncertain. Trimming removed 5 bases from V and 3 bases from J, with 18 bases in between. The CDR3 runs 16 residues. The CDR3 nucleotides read TGCGCCAGCAGTACAATGGGGGGCGGGAGTACAGATACGCAGTATTTT. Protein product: CASSTMGGGSTDTQYF.

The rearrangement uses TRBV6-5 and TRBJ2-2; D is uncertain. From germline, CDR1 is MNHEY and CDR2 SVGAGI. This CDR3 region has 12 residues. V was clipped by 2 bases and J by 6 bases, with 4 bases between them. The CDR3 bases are TGTGCCAGCAGTTACGAGGCCGGGGAGCTGTTTTTT. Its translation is CASSYEAGELFF.